What follows is one T cell receptor beta chain and its context. Its cognate antigen is unknown. The data are from a study of post-analysis software for immune sequencing data. Study results and limitations: Significantly lower normalized Chao1 diversity was found in patients with multiple sclerosis relative to controls. Five TRBV segments, including TRBV5-6, TRBV5-1 and TRBV20-1, were more frequent in patients than controls. Clustering by F measure revealed strong co-clustering among samples prepared together in one batch.

Unique molecular identifiers were present in the TCR beta cDNA libraries. From approximately 0.95 to 9.8 million T cells, 400,000 to 500,000 cDNA molecules were obtained. Using its own MiXCR run on the PCR reads, TCRdb lists one record per CDR3 protein. The table lists hundreds of thousands of distinct CDR3 sequences, nearly 45% of them singletons. V shed 4 bases and J 1 base; nucleotides not matched to a gene: 15. This CDR3 is built from 20 residues. The chain couples TRBV12-3 or TRBV12-4 to TRBJ2-6; 8 nucleotides align to TRBD2. Input material: blood. The source of this sequence is a girl aged 5-17 years with multiple sclerosis. The CDR3 DNA reads as TGTGCCAGCAGTTCTTATTCTTCGGGACTAGTTGGTTCTGGGGCCAACGTCCTGACTTTC. This sequence encodes CASSSYSSGLVGSGANVLTF.